The sequence of this TCR beta chain was determined in a study of T cell responses to AZD1222 COVID-19 vaccine. Points from the study as a whole: Spike-specific TCRs gained breadth and depth after people received two AZD1222 doses. Spike-wide vaccine-associated CD4 TCRs dominated at 160-218 and 743-854. Donor demographics were predominantly white British with a female majority; clonal diversity may be underestimated.

The data were produced by immunoSEQ multiplex PCR, yet TCRdb's version contains in-frame clones alone and is incomplete. The data contain around 110,000 clones, about 85% of them singletons. In its sample, this clone was seen once. Antigen specificity is unknown. Trimming removed 5 bases at V and 3 bases at J, with 11 bases between. The CDR3 consists of 14 residues. Germline V CDR1 and CDR2: SEHNR, FQNEAQ (reference sequence). Second-dose schedules of about 4 or about 12 weeks were combined. The sequence was collected from an adult who received the AZD1222 COVID-19 vaccine. This chain links TRBV7-9 with TRBJ1-5; TRBD1 might be the D (6 bases). The specimen was peripheral blood, collected 28 days after the second AZD1222 dose. The CDR3 loop reads CASSLGTLNQPQHF. CDR3 bases: TGTGCCAGCAGCCTCGGGACACTCAATCAGCCCCAGCATTTT.